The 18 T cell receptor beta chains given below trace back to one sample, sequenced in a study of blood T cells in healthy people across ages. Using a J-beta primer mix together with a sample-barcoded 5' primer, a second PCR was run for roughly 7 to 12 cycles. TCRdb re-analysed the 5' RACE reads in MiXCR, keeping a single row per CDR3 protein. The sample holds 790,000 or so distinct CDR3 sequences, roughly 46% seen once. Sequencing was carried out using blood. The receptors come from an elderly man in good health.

The DNA for the CDR3 is TGCAGCGCTGGGTTGCAGGGTGGAAACACCATATATTTT. Encoded protein: CSAGLQGGNTIYF. The J gene is TRBJ1-3, the V gene TRBV29-1; D perhaps matches TRBD1 (5 bases). The germline V gene has CDR1 SQVTM and CDR2 ANQGSEA. This CDR3 is 13 amino acids long. V was pared by 7 bases and J by 3 bases, with 13 bases between.

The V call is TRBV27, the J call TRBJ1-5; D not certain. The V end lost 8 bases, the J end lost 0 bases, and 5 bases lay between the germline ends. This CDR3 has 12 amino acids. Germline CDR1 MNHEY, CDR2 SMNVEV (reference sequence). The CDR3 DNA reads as TGTGCCAGCCGGGCTAGCAATCAGCCCCAGCATTTT. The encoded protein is CASRASNQPQHF.

Written as DNA, the CDR3 is TGTGCCAGCAGGCTAAAAGGGACTTTGAATCAGCCCCAGCATTTT. Its translation: CASRLKGTLNQPQHF. The V and J genes are TRBV28 and TRBJ1-5, with a tentative D call TRBD1 (5 bases). V was pared by 6 bases and J by 4 bases, with 16 bases between. The CDR3 spans 15 residues. The germline CDR1 and CDR2 sequences are MDHEN and SYDVKM.

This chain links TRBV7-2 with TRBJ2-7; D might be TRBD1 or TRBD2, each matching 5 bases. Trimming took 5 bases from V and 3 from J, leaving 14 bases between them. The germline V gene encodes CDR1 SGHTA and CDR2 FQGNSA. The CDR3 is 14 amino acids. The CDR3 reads CASSTSGRSYEQYF. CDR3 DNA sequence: TGTGCCAGCAGCACCTCGGGACGTAGCTACGAGCAGTACTTC.

The CDR3 DNA follows: TGCGCCAGCAGCTTGTATACGGGGCGCATAACGGACACTGAAGCTTTCTTT. Its protein product is CASSLYTGRITDTEAFF. The V call is TRBV5-1, the J call TRBJ1-1, with a tentative D call TRBD1 (5 bases). The germline V and J ends were trimmed by 1 base and 3 bases, with 19 bases remaining between them. Germline loops: CDR1 SGHRS, CDR2 YFSETQ. The CDR3 is 17 amino acids.

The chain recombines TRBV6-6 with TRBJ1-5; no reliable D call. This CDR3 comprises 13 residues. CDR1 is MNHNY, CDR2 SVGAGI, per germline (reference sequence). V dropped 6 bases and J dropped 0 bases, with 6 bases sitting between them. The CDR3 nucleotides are TGTGCCAGCAGGGGGATTAGCAATCAGCCCCAGCATTTT. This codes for CASRGISNQPQHF.

The CDR3 here is CSVMRSGANVLTF. The DNA for the CDR3 is TGCAGCGTGATGAGATCTGGGGCCAACGTCCTGACTTTC. The V call is TRBV29-1, the J call TRBJ2-6; no reliable D call. The V and J ends lost 6 bases and 1 base respectively, with 7 bases between them. CDR1 and CDR2 from the germline V gene are SQVTM and ANQGSEA. The CDR3 contains 13 residues.

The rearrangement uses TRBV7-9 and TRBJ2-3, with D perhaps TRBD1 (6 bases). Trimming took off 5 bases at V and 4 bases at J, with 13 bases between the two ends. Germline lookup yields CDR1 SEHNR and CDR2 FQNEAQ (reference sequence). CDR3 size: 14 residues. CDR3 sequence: CASSPQGVADTQYF. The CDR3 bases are TGTGCCAGCAGCCCACAGGGCGTTGCAGATACGCAGTATTTT.

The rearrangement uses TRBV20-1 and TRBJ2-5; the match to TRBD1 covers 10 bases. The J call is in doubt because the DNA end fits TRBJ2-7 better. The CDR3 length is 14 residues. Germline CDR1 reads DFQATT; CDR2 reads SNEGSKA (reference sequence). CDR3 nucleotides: TGCAGTGCTAAAGTCCGACAGGGGGCGTTCGAGCAGTACTTC. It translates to CSAKVRQGAFEQYF.

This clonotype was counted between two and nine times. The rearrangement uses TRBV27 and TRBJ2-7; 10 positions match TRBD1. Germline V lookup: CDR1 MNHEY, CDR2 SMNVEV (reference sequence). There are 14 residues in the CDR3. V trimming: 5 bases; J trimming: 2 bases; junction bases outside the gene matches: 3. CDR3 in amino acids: CASSRDRGTYEQYF. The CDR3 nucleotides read TGTGCCAGCAGTCGGGACAGGGGAACCTACGAGCAGTACTTC.

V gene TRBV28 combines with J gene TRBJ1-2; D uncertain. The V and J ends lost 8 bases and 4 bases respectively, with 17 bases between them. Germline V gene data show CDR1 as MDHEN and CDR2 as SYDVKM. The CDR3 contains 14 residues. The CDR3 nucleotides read TGTGCCAGCTTCGACGCAAACCCAAGCTATGGCTACACCTTC. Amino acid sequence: CASFDANPSYGYTF.

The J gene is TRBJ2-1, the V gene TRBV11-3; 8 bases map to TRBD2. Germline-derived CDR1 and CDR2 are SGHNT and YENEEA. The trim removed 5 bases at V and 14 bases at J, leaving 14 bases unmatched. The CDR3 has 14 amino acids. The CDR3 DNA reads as TGTGCCAGCAGCGTAGCTGGGGAGCGGGAGAAGGAGTTCTTC. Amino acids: CASSVAGEREKEFF.

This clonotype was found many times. CDR3 protein: CASSLRQPPIGYTF. CDR3 DNA sequence: TGTGCCAGCAGCTTACGGCAGCCACCGATCGGCTACACCTTC. The rearrangement uses TRBV7-2 and TRBJ1-2, with D unclear. Germline CDR1 and CDR2: SGHTA and FQGNSA. The CDR3 sequence is 14 residues long. Deletions cut 2 bases from V and 8 bases from J, with 15 bases between.

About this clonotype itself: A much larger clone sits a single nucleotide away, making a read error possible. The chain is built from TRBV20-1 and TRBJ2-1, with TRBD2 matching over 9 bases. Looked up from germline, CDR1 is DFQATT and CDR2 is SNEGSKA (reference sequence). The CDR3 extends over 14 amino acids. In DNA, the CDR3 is TGCAGCGCGTGGAGGACTAGCGAGAACAATGAGCAGTTCTTC. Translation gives CSAWRTSENNEQFF.

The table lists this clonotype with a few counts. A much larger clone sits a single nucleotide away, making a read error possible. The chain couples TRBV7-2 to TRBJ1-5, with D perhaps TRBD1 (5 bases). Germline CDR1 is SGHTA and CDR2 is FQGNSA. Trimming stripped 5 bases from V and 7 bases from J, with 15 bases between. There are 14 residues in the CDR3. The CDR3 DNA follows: TGTGCCAGCAGCGTAAAAGGGACGGAACAGCCCCAGCATTTT. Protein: CASSVKGTEQPQHF.

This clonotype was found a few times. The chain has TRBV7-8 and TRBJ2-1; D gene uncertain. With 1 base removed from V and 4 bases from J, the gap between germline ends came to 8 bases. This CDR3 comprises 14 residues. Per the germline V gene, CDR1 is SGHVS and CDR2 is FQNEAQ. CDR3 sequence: CASSLVMNYNEQFF. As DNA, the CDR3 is TGTGCCAGCAGCTTAGTTATGAATTACAATGAGCAGTTCTTC.

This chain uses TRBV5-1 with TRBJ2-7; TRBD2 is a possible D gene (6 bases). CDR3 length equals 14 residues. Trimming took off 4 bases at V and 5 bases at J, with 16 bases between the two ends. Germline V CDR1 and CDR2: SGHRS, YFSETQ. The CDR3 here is CASSHGDLGHEQYF. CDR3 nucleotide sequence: TGCGCCAGCAGCCACGGGGACTTAGGCCACGAGCAGTACTTC.

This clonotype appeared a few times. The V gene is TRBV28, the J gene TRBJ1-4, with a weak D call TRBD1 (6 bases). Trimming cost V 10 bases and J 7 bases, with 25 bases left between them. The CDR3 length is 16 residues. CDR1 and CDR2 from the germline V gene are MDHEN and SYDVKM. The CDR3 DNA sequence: TGTGCCACCGTAAGGGACGGGGGGGCGTCGAGTGAAAAACTGTTTTTT. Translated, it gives CATVRDGGASSEKLFF.